Following are 5 T cell receptor beta chains from one sample sequenced in a study of molecular identifiers for immune sequencing clone quantification. TCRdb reprocessed the PCR reads with MiXCR, giving one entry per CDR3 protein. The table includes 400,000 to 600,000 distinct CDR3 sequences, about a fifth detected once. What was sequenced was naive CD8+ T cells from blood, with Jurkat cell RNA spiked in. Subset reported: FACS-sorted CD8+CD4-CCR7+CD45RA+ naive T cells. These receptors originate from a human donor in good health. Some libraries in this study had Jurkat cell RNA spiked in.

Note on this clonotype: A much larger clone differs from this one at a single base, so this may be a read error. The rearrangement uses TRBV7-9 and TRBJ2-7; TRBD1 aligns across 9 bases. The CDR3 totals 14 residues. Looked up from germline, CDR1 is SEHNR and CDR2 is FQNEAQ (reference sequence). In DNA, the CDR3 is TGTGCCAGCAGCTTCAGGACAGGGGACCACGAGCAGCACTTC. This sequence encodes CASSFRTGDHEQHF.

V and J are TRBV20-1 and TRBJ2-7; TRBD1 matches 7 bases. The CDR3 spans 14 residues. Germline V CDR1 and CDR2: DFQATT, SNEGSKA (reference sequence). Trimming at V came to 1 base and at J to 2 bases, leaving 5 bases not matched to a gene. The CDR3 DNA reads as TGCAGTGCTAGAGGAGAGGGGGCCACCTACGAGCAGTACTTC. Its translation: CSARGEGATYEQYF.

Ten or more counts support this clonotype. V and J are TRBV11-1 and TRBJ1-1; no reliable D call. V was cut by 2 bases and J by 1 base, with 11 bases left in between. This CDR3 is 15 amino acids long. The germline gives CDR1 SGHAT, CDR2 FQDESV (reference sequence). CDR3 in amino acids: CASSLLARRNTEAFF. CDR3 sequence (DNA): TGTGCCAGCAGCTTATTGGCCAGGCGGAACACTGAAGCTTTCTTT.

The V and J genes are TRBV7-6 and TRBJ2-7; D could derive from TRBD1 or TRBD2 (6 bases each). The CDR3 runs 12 residues. Germline CDR1 SGHVS, CDR2 FNYEAQ. V lost 5 bases, J lost 9 bases, and 14 bases lay in between. The CDR3 here is CASSKGGGGQYF. In nucleotides, the CDR3 is TGTGCCAGCAGCAAAGGGGGAGGCGGGCAGTACTTC.

This clonotype was seen many times. The chain recombines TRBV29-1 with TRBJ1-1, with 9 bases identical to TRBD1. V shed 4 bases, J shed 4 bases, and the junction held 10 bases outside the gene matches. The CDR3 spans 15 residues. Germline CDR1 reads SQVTM; CDR2 reads ANQGSEA. The CDR3 DNA is TGCAGCGTTGCCGGGACTGACAGGGGGGGCACTGAAGCTTTCTTT. It codes for CSVAGTDRGGTEAFF.